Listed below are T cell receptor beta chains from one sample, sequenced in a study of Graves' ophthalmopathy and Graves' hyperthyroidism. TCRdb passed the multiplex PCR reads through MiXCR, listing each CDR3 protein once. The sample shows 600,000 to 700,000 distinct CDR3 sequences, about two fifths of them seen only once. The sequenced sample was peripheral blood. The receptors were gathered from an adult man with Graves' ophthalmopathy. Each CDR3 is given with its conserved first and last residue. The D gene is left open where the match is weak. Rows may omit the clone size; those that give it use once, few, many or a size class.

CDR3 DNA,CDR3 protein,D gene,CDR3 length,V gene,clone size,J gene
TGCAGCGTACGGACTAGCGGAAGTACAGATACGCAGTATTTT,CSVRTSGSTDTQYF,TRBD2,14,TRBV29-1,many,TRBJ2-3
TGTGCCAGCAGTCGCAAAGACTGGTCCTCGGGAAACACCATATATTTT,CASSRKDWSSGNTIYF,.,16,TRBV10-3,.,TRBJ1-3
TGTGCCAGCAGTGAATATGTGACTAACTATGGCTACACCTTC,CASSEYVTNYGYTF,.,14,TRBV25-1,many,TRBJ1-2
TGTGCCAGCAGTTACTTAAAGACAGTCAGTCAGAGCTATGGCTACACCTTC,CASSYLKTVSQSYGYTF,.,17,TRBV6-6,few,TRBJ1-2
TGTGCCAGCAGCGCTCCGGGACAGGGCAGACCCTACGAGCAGTACTTC,CASSAPGQGRPYEQYF,TRBD1,16,TRBV7-9,.,TRBJ2-7
TGCAGCGTCGCGGACAGCGGATTTCGGCAGTTCTTC,CSVADSGFRQFF,.,12,TRBV29-1,.,TRBJ2-1
TGTGCCAGCAACCAAGTCGAGGGGCTGAACACTGAAGCTTTCTTT,CASNQVEGLNTEAFF,.,15,TRBV14,.,TRBJ1-1
TGTGCCATCAGTGGAGACCAGGGGATCCCTGGCTACACCTTC,CAISGDQGIPGYTF,.,14,TRBV10-3,many,TRBJ1-2
TGTGCCAGCAGTCCCGGACAGGGACGTTCCGAGCAGTACTTC,CASSPGQGRSEQYF,TRBD1,14,TRBV7-3,many,TRBJ2-7
TGTGCCAGCAGTCACAACCGGGACACCTATAATTCACCCCTCCACTTT,CASSHNRDTYNSPLHF,.,16,TRBV25-1,few,TRBJ1-6
TGTGCCAGCAGTTCCAGCGGGGGAGGACCGGGGACCCAGTACTTC,CASSSSGGGPGTQYF,TRBD2,15,TRBV7-9,many,TRBJ2-5
TGTGCCATCAGTGACTCGGACGGCACCGGGGAGAGTCGTTCACCCCTCCACTTT,CAISDSDGTGESRSPLHF,.,18,TRBV10-3,.,TRBJ1-6
TGTGCCACCAGCGCAGGGGGCAAAGGTGGGGCCCAGTACTTC,CATSAGGKGGAQYF,TRBD1,14,TRBV24-1,.,TRBJ2-5
TGTGCCAGCAGCTTTGGGCAGGGGTATTCAGAGACCCAGTACTTC,CASSFGQGYSETQYF,.,15,TRBV7-3,.,TRBJ2-5
TGTGCCAGTAGTGGATCCGGGACAGGGGCTAATCAGCCCCAGCATTTT,CASSGSGTGANQPQHF,TRBD1,16,TRBV19,.,TRBJ1-5
TGTGCCAGCAGCGCGGGGATGAGGAACACCATATATTTT,CASSAGMRNTIYF,.,13,TRBV25-1,.,TRBJ1-3
TGTGCTAGTGGTCCCCAGGGACGGAACACTGAAGCTTTCTTT,CASGPQGRNTEAFF,.,14,TRBV12-5,few,TRBJ1-1
TGTGCCAGCAGCTTACGTTCCGGGGACGAAGATTCACCCCTCCACTTT,CASSLRSGDEDSPLHF,.,16,TRBV7-3,.,TRBJ1-6
TGTGCCAGCAAAGCGGACAGGGGACGTGAGACCCAGTACTTC,CASKADRGRETQYF,TRBD1,14,TRBV7-2,many,TRBJ2-5
TGTGCCAGCAGTAGTGAAGGGGGCGACACCGGGGAGCTGTTTTTT,CASSSEGGDTGELFF,TRBD1,15,TRBV9,.,TRBJ2-2
TGCGCCAGCAGCCAAGAAGAACAGGAAAATGAAAAACTGTTTTTT,CASSQEEQENEKLFF,.,15,TRBV4-1,many,TRBJ1-4
TGTGCCAGCAGCCAAGGACTGCGGGCTTTTGAGCGCGAGCAGTACTTC,CASSQGLRAFEREQYF,.,16,TRBV14,.,TRBJ2-7
TGCAGCGTTGAAGAACAGGGAGGCGGGATAGCTTTCTTT,CSVEEQGGGIAFF,.,13,TRBV29-1,.,TRBJ1-1
TGCGCCAGCAGCCCGGGGAGCTCTGGTAACTATGGCTACACCTTC,CASSPGSSGNYGYTF,.,15,TRBV4-1,.,TRBJ1-2
TGTGCCAGCAGCGTGGGACAGACTAACACTGAAGCTTTCTTT,CASSVGQTNTEAFF,TRBD1,14,TRBV7-9,many,TRBJ1-1
TGCAGCTATGGAGACTATGGCTACACCTTC,CSYGDYGYTF,.,10,TRBV29-1,.,TRBJ1-2
TGTGCCAGCAGTTTTCTCGGGGGAGAGACCCAGTACTTC,CASSFLGGETQYF,.,13,TRBV12-3/TRBV12-4,many,TRBJ2-5
TGCAGCGTTGAGACTAGCGGGGGACCAGATACGCAGTATTTT,CSVETSGGPDTQYF,TRBD2,14,TRBV29-1,.,TRBJ2-3
TGTGCCAGCGTTGGACTAGCGGGATTTCCTAAGACCCAGTACTTC,CASVGLAGFPKTQYF,TRBD2,15,TRBV7-9,.,TRBJ2-5
TGTGCCAGCAGGCACAGGGATGGCTACACCTTC,CASRHRDGYTF,.,11,TRBV12-3/TRBV12-4,many,TRBJ1-2
TGTGCCAGCAGTACAGGGACCCAGTACTTC,CASSTGTQYF,.,10,TRBV25-1,few,TRBJ2-5
TGTGCCAGCAGCTTTAGCGAACCCCCGGGTGAGCAGTTCTTC,CASSFSEPPGEQFF,.,14,TRBV7-9,.,TRBJ2-1
TGTGCCAGCACGGCTAAAGGGGACAGGGGGCGCGAAAAACTGTTTTTT,CASTAKGDRGREKLFF,TRBD1,16,TRBV7-9,.,TRBJ1-4
TGTGCCAGCAGCCCCGGACCCGAGACCCAGTACTTC,CASSPGPETQYF,.,12,TRBV7-9,many,TRBJ2-5
TGTGCCAGCACCAGGGGGACATTTGAAAAACTGTTTTTT,CASTRGTFEKLFF,TRBD1,13,TRBV12-3/TRBV12-4,many,TRBJ1-4
TGCAGCGTGGTCCCCTTGAGTGAGCAGTTCTTC,CSVVPLSEQFF,.,11,TRBV29-1,few,TRBJ2-1
TGCGCCAGCAGCCCCGAAGGGACAGGGGCTTTCTTT,CASSPEGTGAFF,TRBD1,12,TRBV5-1,.,TRBJ1-1
TGCAGTGCCCAAAGAGGTGAACAGCTTGGGGCTGAAGCTTTCTTT,CSAQRGEQLGAEAFF,.,15,TRBV20-1,.,TRBJ1-1
TGCAGTGCTAGTCCGGGGGCCAACGTCCTGACTTTC,CSASPGANVLTF,.,12,TRBV20-1,.,TRBJ2-6
TGTGCCACCTCCGACAGGGCCCAAGAGACCCAGTACTTC,CATSDRAQETQYF,TRBD1,13,TRBV19,many,TRBJ2-5
TGTGCCAGCAGCTTAATTCGGGACACTGAAGCTTTCTTT,CASSLIRDTEAFF,.,13,TRBV5-6,many,TRBJ1-1
TGTGCCAGCAGCTTAGGTGGTAGCGGGCCTCAAGAGACCCAGTACTTC,CASSLGGSGPQETQYF,TRBD2,16,TRBV7-9,.,TRBJ2-5
TGTGCCAGCTCGGGGGCCTCGAACACTGAAGCTTTCTTT,CASSGASNTEAFF,.,13,TRBV7-9,many,TRBJ1-1
TGTGCCAGTAGTGCAGCCTATAATTCACCCCTCCACTTT,CASSAAYNSPLHF,.,13,TRBV19,many,TRBJ1-6
TGCAGCGTTAGTGACGGACCATCGGACGAGCAGTACTTC,CSVSDGPSDEQYF,.,13,TRBV29-1,many,TRBJ2-7
TGTGCCAGCAGCTTAGTAGCGGTCGACGAGCAGTACTTC,CASSLVAVDEQYF,.,13,TRBV7-9,.,TRBJ2-7
TGTGCCAGCAGCGACGTGATCACCGGGGAGCTGTTTTTT,CASSDVITGELFF,.,13,TRBV25-1,many,TRBJ2-2
TGTGCCTGGAGCCCCGGGACAGGGAACTCACCCCTCCACTTT,CAWSPGTGNSPLHF,TRBD1,14,TRBV30,.,TRBJ1-6
TGTGCCAGCAGTTACCGGGAATGGGCTGAAGCTTTCTTT,CASSYREWAEAFF,.,13,TRBV6-5,many,TRBJ1-1
TGTGCCACCAGCAGACAGGGCTATAATTCACCCCTCCACTTT,CATSRQGYNSPLHF,.,14,TRBV15,.,TRBJ1-6
TGTGCCGCCTCCCCTGGGACAGGGCCCTACGAGCAGTACTTC,CAASPGTGPYEQYF,TRBD1,14,TRBV19,few,TRBJ2-7
TGTGCCAGCAGCAAAGGGACAGGAGTCTACACCTTC,CASSKGTGVYTF,TRBD1,12,TRBV11-2,.,TRBJ1-2
TGTGCCAGCAGGGGAGCGGGGGACGGGAGCTACACCTTC,CASRGAGDGSYTF,.,13,TRBV12-3/TRBV12-4,.,TRBJ1-2
TGTGCCAGCAGTGAAGGGTCAGGGCTAGCTGAAGCTTTCTTT,CASSEGSGLAEAFF,.,14,TRBV2,many,TRBJ1-1